These 25 T cell receptor beta chains were sequenced from one sample in a study of blood T cell repertoires in COVID-19. TCRdb keeps only in-frame clones here, not all; method: immunoSEQ multiplex PCR. Among some 380,000 clones listed, around 91% were seen once. What was sequenced was peripheral blood. These receptors originate from a man aged 18 to 30 with active or convalescent COVID-19.

This clone was detected only once. The chain uses TRBV11-1 and TRBJ1-1; TRBD1 might be the D (6 bases). V was pared by 6 bases and J by 0 bases, with 14 bases between. The CDR3 has 15 residues. Germline V lookup: CDR1 SGHAT, CDR2 FQDESV (reference sequence). The CDR3 protein is CASRGPGQMNTEAFF. The CDR3 DNA reads TGTGCCAGCAGGGGTCCGGGACAAATGAACACTGAAGCTTTCTTT.

The rearrangement joins TRBV28 to TRBJ2-7, with a possible D match to TRBD2 (5 bases). Germline values: CDR1 MDHEN, CDR2 SYDVKM. The CDR3 totals 13 residues. Between the trimmed V and J ends, which lost 8 bases and 4 bases, there was a span of 15 bases. In nucleotides, the CDR3 is TGTGCCAGCTCGAGAGGGTACTCGTACGAGCAGTACTTC. It codes for CASSRGYSYEQYF.

This clone was picked up one time. The V and J genes are TRBV21-1 and TRBJ2-7; TRBD2, the table's D call, was not compared with the DNA. TRBV21-1 is a pseudogene locus. This CDR3 contains 16 residues. CDR3 in amino acids: CASSNNVVRSNYEQYF. The DNA for the CDR3 is TGTGCCAGCAGCAATAACGTTGTGCGCTCGAACTACGAGCAGTACTTC.

This sequence joins TRBV6-5 and TRBJ2-2; possible D gene TRBD2, 5 bases. Between the trimmed V and J ends, which lost 2 bases and 4 bases, there was a span of 11 bases. This CDR3 spans 15 amino acids. Looked up from germline, CDR1 is MNHEY and CDR2 is SVGAGI. The CDR3 loop is CASSYRAGITGELFF. The CDR3 coding sequence is TGTGCCAGCAGTTACCGTGCCGGGATCACCGGGGAGCTGTTTTTT.

The rearrangement joins TRBV6-5 to TRBJ2-1; 13 bases are shared with TRBD2. CDR3 length: 13 amino acids. From germline, CDR1 is MNHEY and CDR2 SVGAGI. CDR3 amino acids: CATSGGRLNEQFF. In DNA form, the CDR3 reads TGTGCGACTAGCGGGGGGCGTTTGAATGAGCAGTTCTTC.

The rearrangement links TRBV7-2 to TRBJ1-6; TRBD1 agrees at 9 bases. Germline V gene data show CDR1 as SGHTA and CDR2 as FQGNSA. CDR3 length equals 18 residues. The J segment lost 0 bases and the V segment lost 5 bases, leaving 8 bases of the junction unmatched. CDR3 sequence reads: CASSPRGTGNSYNSPLHF. The CDR3 DNA sequence: TGTGCCAGCAGCCCACGCGGGACAGGGAACTCCTATAATTCACCCCTCCACTTT.

Details on this clone: Other DNA sequences of this sample code for an identical CDR3. The genes are TRBV5-1 and TRBJ2-5; the match to TRBD1 covers 8 bases. The CDR3 loop spans 14 amino acids. Germline CDR1 and CDR2: SGHRS and YFSETQ. With V trimmed by 4 bases and J by 2 bases, 4 bases remained unmatched. CDR3 sequence reads: CASSPGTGQETQYF. Written as DNA, the CDR3 is TGCGCCAGCAGCCCCGGGACAGGACAAGAGACCCAGTACTTC. Supplemented by reference TRBV5-1 and TRBJ2-5, the full variable domain reads KAGVTQTPRYLIKTRGQQVTLSCSPISGHRSVSWYQQTPGQGLQFLFEYFSETQRNKGNFPGRFSGRQFSNSRSEMNVSTLELGDSALYLCASSPGTGQETQYFGPGTRLLVL.

The V and J genes are TRBV27 and TRBJ1-6; 9 nucleotides agree with TRBD1. Trimming at V came to 4 bases and at J to 7 bases, leaving 2 bases not matched to a gene. Germline loops: CDR1 MNHEY, CDR2 SMNVEV (reference sequence). CDR3 length equals 14 residues. The CDR3 bases are TGTGCCAGCAGTTCAGACAGGGGGAATTCACCCCTCCACTTT. The encoded protein is CASSSDRGNSPLHF.

The chain couples TRBV6-5 to TRBJ1-1; 9 positions agree with TRBD1. The CDR3 spans 14 residues. The junction had 6 bases not matched to a gene; V was cut back by 2 bases and J by 8 bases. Per germline, CDR1 MNHEY and CDR2 SVGAGI. The CDR3 protein is CASSYGGQGTEAFF. The CDR3, as DNA: TGTGCCAGCAGTTACGGGGGACAGGGTACAGAAGCTTTCTTT.

To note about this clone: The same CDR3 arises from other DNA sequences in this sample as well. The chain uses TRBV20-1 and TRBJ1-1, with unresolved D. This CDR3 contains 12 residues. The V gene lost 3 bases and the J gene lost 2 bases, with 7 bases spanning the gap. Germline assignment: CDR1 DFQATT and CDR2 SNEGSKA (reference sequence). CDR3 bases: TGCAGTGCTAGTTCGGGAAACACTGAAGCTTTCTTT. Encoded protein: CSASSGNTEAFF.

The chain has TRBV7-2 and TRBJ1-2, with 7 positions matching TRBD1. The CDR3 loop spans 13 amino acids. Germline V lookup: CDR1 SGHTA, CDR2 FQGNSA. J gave up 7 bases and V 1 base, and 3 bases lay outside the gene matches. CDR3 bases: TGTGCCAGCAGCTTAGAAGGGGGCGGTGGCTACACCTTC. It specifies CASSLEGGGGYTF.

This chain joins TRBV9 and TRBJ2-1; tentatively, D is TRBD2 (5 bases). The CDR3 totals 14 residues. Trimming stripped 0 bases from V and 6 bases from J, with 10 bases between. Per germline, CDR1 SGDLS and CDR2 YYNGEE. The CDR3 DNA is TGTGCCAGCAGCGTAGGGACTGGAGGCAATGAGCAGTTCTTC. Translated: CASSVGTGGNEQFF.

This chain joins TRBV11-2 and TRBJ2-7; D is possibly TRBD2 (5 bases). This CDR3 is 15 amino acids long. V was clipped by 5 bases and J by 7 bases, with 21 bases between them. The V gene's germline CDR1 is SGHAT and CDR2 FQNNGV. CDR3: CASSPGLARSREQYF. CDR3 DNA: TGTGCCAGCAGCCCGGGCCTAGCCAGGTCGAGGGAGCAGTACTTC.

V gene TRBV28 combines with J gene TRBJ1-5, with 11 bases fitting TRBD1. V was clipped by 6 bases and J by 0 bases; unmatched bases: 4. The germline gives CDR1 MDHEN, CDR2 SYDVKM. The CDR3 consists of 16 residues. The CDR3 sequence is CASRSGTGGSNQPQHF. DNA for the CDR3: TGTGCCAGCAGGTCCGGGACAGGGGGTAGCAATCAGCCCCAGCATTTT.

This chain connects TRBV11-2 to TRBJ2-2, with D tentatively TRBD1 (5 bases). Trimming took off 0 bases at V and 5 bases at J, with 13 bases between the two ends. CDR3 length equals 16 residues. The germline V gene has CDR1 SGHAT and CDR2 FQNNGV. The CDR3 DNA follows: TGTGCCAGCAGCTTAGATGTGACCCCAGGGACCGGGGAGCTGTTTTTT. Protein sequence: CASSLDVTPGTGELFF.

The V call is TRBV29-1, the J call TRBJ2-3; 12 nucleotides match TRBD2. The trim removed 7 bases at V and 0 bases at J, leaving 5 bases unmatched. Germline V gene lookup returns CDR1 SQVTM and CDR2 ANQGSEA. The CDR3 runs 15 residues. DNA for the CDR3: TGCAGCGCTGTACTAGCGGGAGGTAGCACAGATACGCAGTATTTT. This encodes CSAVLAGGSTDTQYF.

The rearrangement uses TRBV30 and TRBJ1-6, with 9 positions matching TRBD1. Germline assignment: CDR1 GTSNPN and CDR2 SVGIG (reference sequence). This CDR3 spans 15 amino acids. The ends lost 0 bases at V and 9 bases at J; junction bases unmatched: 6. The CDR3 coding sequence is TGTGCCTGGAGTGTACTGAGGGACAGGGTTTCACCCCTCCACTTT. Protein product: CAWSVLRDRVSPLHF.

This sequence joins TRBV7-2 and TRBJ1-1; 7 bases map to TRBD1. Per the germline V gene, CDR1 is SGHTA and CDR2 is FQGNSA. The V and J ends lost 5 bases and 0 bases, in that order; junction bases with no gene match: 12. There are 17 residues in the CDR3. CDR3 residues: CASSIRTGPLLNTEAFF. CDR3 nucleotide sequence: TGTGCCAGCAGCATAAGGACAGGCCCACTCCTGAACACTGAAGCTTTCTTT. The full variable domain, completed using reference TRBV7-2 and TRBJ1-1, is GAGVSQSPSNKVTEKGKDVELRCDPISGHTALYWYRQSLGQGLEFLIYFQGNSAPDKSGLPSDRFSAERTGGSVSTLTIQRTQQEDSAVYLCASSIRTGPLLNTEAFFGQGTRLTVV.

The V call is TRBV12-3 or TRBV12-4, the J call TRBJ2-7, with 7 bases that match TRBD1. The V gene end was trimmed by 3 bases and the J gene end by 5 bases; junction bases not matched to a gene: 1. This CDR3 is 12 amino acids long. CDR3 DNA sequence: TGTGCCAGCAGTTTCGGGACAGACGAGCAGTACTTC. This translates into CASSFGTDEQYF.

The chain has TRBV25-1 and TRBJ2-7; 7 positions agree with TRBD1. The CDR3 is made up of 11 amino acids. Germline V gene lookup returns CDR1 MGHDK and CDR2 SYGVNS. Losses at the gene ends were 8 bases for V and 6 bases for J; bases not matched to a gene: 4. DNA for the CDR3: TGTGCCAGCCGTAGGGGGCTCGAGCAGTACTTC. Protein sequence: CASRRGLEQYF.

The gene calls are TRBV14 and TRBJ2-3, with D perhaps TRBD2 (6 bases). Trimming took off 3 bases at V and 7 bases at J, with 14 bases between the two ends. CDR3 size: 14 residues. CDR1 and CDR2 from the germline V gene are SGHDN and FVKESK. The CDR3 nucleotides are TGTGCCAGCAGCCACCCACCGGGGACTTATACGCAGTATTTT. As protein: CASSHPPGTYTQYF.

This sequence joins TRBV7-9 and TRBJ1-4; TRBD1 matches at 8 bases. The V segment lost 5 bases and the J segment 2 bases; nucleotides outside the gene matches: 4. The CDR3 contains 15 residues. CDR1 is SEHNR, CDR2 FQNEAQ, per germline (reference sequence). CDR3 in amino acids: CASSVRTGTNEKLFF. The CDR3 bases are TGTGCCAGCAGCGTAAGGACAGGGACTAATGAAAAACTGTTTTTT.

The genes are TRBV11-2 and TRBJ1-5; D is unclear. The CDR3 has 13 amino acids. The germline gives CDR1 SGHAT, CDR2 FQNNGV. V was shortened by 2 bases and J by 6 bases, with 8 bases between the two germline ends. CDR3: CASSLSLSQPQHF. CDR3 nucleotide sequence: TGTGCCAGCAGCTTATCTTTATCTCAGCCCCAGCATTTT.

The CDR3 bases are TGTGCCAGCAGCTTACCTTGGACAGGTCGGTACGAGCAGTACTTC. It codes for CASSLPWTGRYEQYF. The chain links TRBV7-2 to TRBJ2-7; the match to TRBD1 covers 7 bases. CDR1 is SGHTA and CDR2 is FQGNSA in the germline V gene. V trimming: 2 bases; J trimming: 4 bases; junction bases outside the gene matches: 8. This CDR3 contains 15 residues.

The table lists this clone with a count of one. This chain uses TRBV11-3 with TRBJ2-1; 11 bases match TRBD2. With 4 bases clipped from V and 5 bases from J, the junction kept 10 bases outside the gene matches. CDR3 length: 17 residues. The germline V gene encodes CDR1 SGHNT and CDR2 YENEEA. The DNA of the CDR3 is TGTGCCAGCAGCTGGGGATTAGGACTAGCGGGTAACAATGAGCAGTTCTTC. It codes for CASSWGLGLAGNNEQFF.